Listed here is a single TCR beta chain. This clonotype was recorded at least ten times. Its antigen remains undetermined. No base qualities exist here, and no much larger clone lies one base off it. After removal of 6 bases from V and 9 bases from J, the junction retains 12 bases not matched to a gene. The germline V gene supplies CDR1 ENHRY and CDR2 SYGVKD. Including the terminal cysteine and phenylalanine, the CDR3 comprises 17 residues. The only DNA kept is the CDR3, 51 bases in frame from the first base. The data were taken from a study of T cells in Graves' hyperthyroidism and ophthalmopathy (dated by TCRdb to the late 2010s). The study in broad terms: Peripheral blood was collected at initial diagnosis, before any treatment. After blood sampling, hyperthyroidism patients were treated with methimazole at a starting dose of 30 mg daily, and ophthalmopathy patients were treated with high-dose intravenous methylprednisolone. To identify distinguishing TCR V-J signatures, a discovery cohort of 100 or so patients was used, comprising 40 to 45 with Graves' ophthalmopathy and 57 with stable Graves' hyperthyroidism. In about 6 Graves' hyperthyroidism patients, the study also compared T-cell repertoires from thyroid tissue with T-cell repertoires from blood. TCR Vbeta CDR3 sequencing of roughly 140 peripheral blood samples (more than 40 ophthalmopathy, 70 to 85 hyperthyroidism and roughly 17 progressor patients) is reported in the paper. For training and testing, the 100 or so patients in the discovery cohort were randomly divided in a 7:3 ratio. Prospective prediction of ophthalmopathy was tested in an independent validation cohort of fewer than 20 hyperthyroidism patients and roughly 16 patients who later progressed to ophthalmopathy. The study at large found these results: Sample size was not statistically predetermined, and blinding of investigators to group allocation was not performed. Ophthalmopathy was separated from stable hyperthyroidism by a 13 V-J signature model, with about 86% sensitivity and about 81% specificity obtained in cross-validation and 80%/75% obtained in testing. Most expanded thyroid clonotypes (frequency above 0.001) were also detected in blood, suggesting blood repertoires may reflect thyroid immune responses. In validation, the model predicted progression to ophthalmopathy a median of about 6 months before onset, with approximately 71% sensitivity and roughly 77% specificity.

The TCR beta CDR3 regions were amplified from RNA transcripts. For the first round of RT-PCR on the TCR CDR3, the HTBI primer set was used together with the Qiagen OneStep RT-PCR kit. Libraries were constructed in a second round of multiplex PCR, after which size selection and purification were performed. Paired-end sequencing of the libraries was performed with 100 bp reads on an Illumina HiSeq2000. The study's processing was this. SOAPnuke was used to process the raw data, removing reads that contained adapters or uncalled bases, had a mean Phred below 15, or lacked an exact match to the constant primer or identifier. High-quality paired reads were merged with COPE v1.2.5, and unique nucleotide sequences were defined as clonotypes. Clonotypes were aligned to IMGT TRBV, TRBD and TRBJ reference segments using MiTCR v1.1. The analysis included only V-J combinations with a frequency above 0.0001, which together covered roughly 99% of the repertoires. A TCS score was defined as the ratio of F50 (clonal expansion) to E x V (chaos), with BLOSUM62-based TCRdist applied between CDR3 peptides within each V-J. Welch's t-statistics and random forest reduced 450 to 600 V-J features to 13, which were used in a naive Bayes classifier (R e1071). TCRdb handled the public reads itself, with Q25 trimming in fastp and clone calling in MiXCR, and kept productive beta chains. A single entry per CDR3 protein holds the most common genes and DNA from its merged rows. These V and J calls originate from TCRdb's pipeline instead of the authors' own analysis. The sample table holds hundreds of thousands of distinct CDR3 sequences, of which 15% to 18% were seen once. Clones ranked in the top ten supply 14% of the sample.

Stable Graves' hyperthyroidism was defined as the absence of progression to ophthalmopathy over 18 months of follow-up. Hyperthyroidism patients were aged 18 to 65 years and newly diagnosed, with disease duration of less than 2 months. Exclusion was applied to patients with uncontrolled infections, other autoimmune diseases, pregnancy or lactation. Clinical symptoms, serum thyroxine and TRAb, thyroid ultrasound, and orbital computed tomography formed the basis for the diagnoses. PBMCs were separated from 10 ml of fresh peripheral blood using Ficoll-Paque density gradient centrifugation. Trizol reagent was used to extract total RNA, and RNA quality was then checked on an Agilent 2100 Bioanalyzer.

This clonotype originated in a woman in her late teens or twenties with Graves' hyperthyroidism. The material sequenced was blood. The rearranged segments are TRBV10-3 and TRBJ2-1; 15 central bases correspond to TRBD2. Read as DNA, the sequence is TGTGCCATCAGGGCCCGAGGACTAGCGGGAGGGCCTAGTGAGCAGTTCTTC. The translation is CAIRARGLAGGPSEQFF.